The clone carrying this T cell receptor beta chain has a single count. The germline V and J ends were trimmed by 5 bases and 4 bases, with 13 bases remaining between them. Per germline, CDR1 SGHKS and CDR2 YYEKEE (reference sequence). The CDR3 is 13 amino acids. This sample stems from a study of cytomegalovirus exposure and HLA in healthy donors. This PCR relied on a set of 60 Vbeta primers and 13 Jbeta primers. Clones were sequenced by immunoSEQ multiplex PCR, and TCRdb holds only the in-frame ones, with some missing. The sample contains roughly 130,000 clones, approximately 86% of which appear only once.

V is TRBV5-5 and J is TRBJ2-7; D might be TRBD1 (5 bases). The sample consisted of PBMCs. This clonotype originated in a woman aged 40-49 years in good health and CMV-seronegative. The CDR3 reads CASSPAGPYEQYF. The CDR3 region has the DNA TGTGCCAGCAGTCCGGCAGGGCCTTACGAGCAGTACTTC.